Listed here are 11 T cell receptor beta chains from one sample, sequenced in a study of T cell responses to AZD1222 COVID-19 vaccine. Sequenced by immunoSEQ multiplex PCR; TCRdb stores in-frame clones only, minus some. The sample carries about 150,000 clones, around nine tenths recorded once. The sequenced sample was peripheral blood, obtained 28 days after the second AZD1222 dose. Receptor source: an adult who received the AZD1222 COVID-19 vaccine.

V gene TRBV6-4 combines with J gene TRBJ1-6, with 8 nucleotides matching TRBD1. Unmatched junction bases numbered 4, after V lost 6 bases and J lost 3 bases. Germline lookup yields CDR1 MRHNA and CDR2 SNTAGT. CDR3 size: 15 residues. The CDR3 DNA reads as TGTGCCAGCAGACCGACAGGGGTCTATAATTCACCCCTCCACTTT. It specifies CASRPTGVYNSPLHF.

The chain recombines TRBV12-5 with TRBJ2-5; D remains ambiguous. The CDR3 has 12 residues. The germline gives CDR1 LGHNT, CDR2 FRNRAP. Trimming removed 5 bases at V and 5 bases at J, with 9 bases between. CDR3 nucleotide sequence: TGTGCTAGTGGTGGTACAGCGGAGACCCAGTACTTC. Translated: CASGGTAETQYF.

The V call is TRBV4-1, the J call TRBJ1-2; D call uncertain. CDR3 length equals 13 residues. In germline, CDR1 is MGHRA, CDR2 YSYEKL. The ends were cut back, 0 bases at V and 7 bases at J, with 9 bases in the middle. CDR3 sequence: CASSQDIRVGYTF. The DNA of the CDR3 is TGCGCCAGCAGCCAAGATATCCGGGTTGGCTACACCTTC.

V and J are TRBV6-5 and TRBJ2-7; D gene unclear. The CDR3 is 14 residues long. The germline V and J ends were trimmed by 8 bases and 6 bases, with 20 bases remaining between them. Germline V gene sequence: CDR1 MNHEY, CDR2 SVGAGI. The CDR3 region is CASSLTSGVSEQYF. The DNA for the CDR3 is TGTGCCAGCTCCCTCACCTCGGGTGTTTCCGAGCAGTACTTC.

The chain is built from TRBV28 and TRBJ2-7; 7 bases match TRBD1. Germline CDR1 reads MDHEN; CDR2 reads SYDVKM. The junction had 2 bases not matched to a gene; V was cut back by 6 bases and J by 0 bases. This CDR3 region has 13 residues. CDR3 nucleotide sequence: TGTGCCAGCAGGGGGGACAGCTCCTACGAGCAGTACTTC. Translating it yields CASRGDSSYEQYF.

This clone was observed a handful of times. This chain connects TRBV5-5 to TRBJ1-2; no clear D. The CDR3 length is 15 residues. CDR1 is SGHKS and CDR2 is YYEKEE in the germline V gene (reference sequence). The V and J ends lost 6 bases and 2 bases respectively, with 17 bases between them. In DNA form, the CDR3 reads TGTGCCAGCACTGAGGGAACAGCTAACAACTATGGCTACACCTTC. Its protein product is CASTEGTANNYGYTF. Drawing the rest from reference TRBV5-5 and TRBJ1-2, the complete variable domain is DAGVTQSPTHLIKTRGQQVTLRCSPISGHKSVSWYQQVLGQGPQFIFQYYEKEERGRGNFPDRFSARQFPNYSSELNVNALLLGDSALYLCASTEGTANNYGYTFGSGTRLTVV.

J is TRBJ1-6 and V is TRBV6-5; D gene unclear. Germline CDR1 reads MNHEY; CDR2 reads SVGAGI. The CDR3 consists of 16 residues. V lost 2 bases and J lost 7, with 15 bases in between. The CDR3 region is CASSYQRGRMNSPLHF. In DNA, the CDR3 is TGTGCCAGCAGTTACCAGCGAGGGAGAATGAATTCACCCCTCCACTTT.

The rearrangement links TRBV15 to TRBJ2-7; maybe TRBD1 (6 bases). CDR1 LNHNV and CDR2 YYDKDF come from the germline V gene (reference sequence). V lost 1 base and J 3 bases, leaving 13 bases between the germline ends. The CDR3 sequence is 15 residues long. The CDR3 sequence: CATSRGGQLNYEQYF. The CDR3 bases are TGTGCCACCAGCAGAGGTGGACAGCTTAACTACGAGCAGTACTTC.

The V gene is TRBV5-1, the J gene TRBJ2-7; 11 positions agree with TRBD1. The CDR3 totals 15 residues. J gave up 4 bases and V 4 bases, and 7 bases lay outside the gene matches. Germline V lookup: CDR1 SGHRS, CDR2 YFSETQ. In DNA, the CDR3 is TGCGCCAGCAGCGTCCGGGACAGGGGGTCATACGAGCAGTACTTC. It specifies CASSVRDRGSYEQYF.

V usage is TRBV7-9 and J usage is TRBJ2-7; 11 nucleotides align to TRBD1. In germline, CDR1 is SEHNR, CDR2 FQNEAQ (reference sequence). This CDR3 has 14 residues. Trimming took 4 bases from V and 5 from J; bases not matched to a gene: 4. The CDR3 DNA is TGTGCCAGCAGCTCGGACAGGGGGCGCGACGAGCAGTACTTC. It specifies CASSSDRGRDEQYF.

The V call is TRBV5-1, the J call TRBJ1-2; TRBD1 matches at 9 bases. The CDR3 is 15 amino acids. Per germline, CDR1 SGHRS and CDR2 YFSETQ. The J segment lost 6 bases and the V segment lost 3 bases, leaving 9 bases of the junction unmatched. The CDR3 nucleotides read TGCGCCAGCAGCTGGGGACAGGGTGCCCGCGATGGCTACACCTTC. Its translation: CASSWGQGARDGYTF. Combining the CDR3 with reference TRBV5-1 and TRBJ1-2 gives the whole variable domain KAGVTQTPRYLIKTRGQQVTLSCSPISGHRSVSWYQQTPGQGLQFLFEYFSETQRNKGNFPGRFSGRQFSNSRSEMNVSTLELGDSALYLCASSWGQGARDGYTFGSGTRLTVV.